This T cell receptor (beta chain) was identified in a study of T-cell memory formation after mild COVID-19. Turning to the study itself: TCR clusters largely stayed donor specific.

This clonotype was observed a handful of times. What it binds is not known. TCRdb re-derived calls from the 5' RACE reads in MiXCR, one entry per CDR3 protein. Of approximately 410,000 distinct CDR3 sequences in the sample, more than 20% are singletons; the top ten hold about an eighth. V lost 3 bases and J 10 bases, leaving 14 bases between the germline ends. CDR3 length: 14 amino acids. Germline V gene sequence: CDR1 SGHRS, CDR2 YFSETQ. Study-level findings and limits: Whether second-wave clones peaking at day 37 were SARS-CoV-2 specific went unconfirmed. Pre-infection memory held some responding clones, suggesting pre-existing cross-reactive T cells responded.

This sequence originates from an adult woman who had mild COVID-19 (a few samples of this study predate the infection). Cell type and time point are not known. Sequencing was carried out using PBMCs or a T cell subset sorted from them (not recorded which). This rearrangement joins TRBV5-1 to TRBJ1-6; possibly TRBD1 for D (6 bases). The DNA of the CDR3 is TGCGCCAGCAGCTCGGGGTCCAGGGGATCACCCCTCCACTTT. Protein: CASSSGSRGSPLHF.